A selection of T cell receptor beta chains follows, all from one sample in a study of post-analysis software for immune sequencing data. TCRdb analysed the PCR reads with MiXCR anew, one entry per CDR3 protein. The sample carries 450,000 to 650,000 distinct CDR3 sequences, around 47% recorded once. Material for sequencing was blood. The receptors here all came from a girl between 5 and 17 years old with multiple sclerosis. The CDR3 runs from the conserved cysteine through the conserved F or W. Fields, in order: D gene, clone size, V gene, J gene, CDR3 protein, CDR3 DNA. A D gene is named only where the DNA matches it firmly. Some rows have no size entry. The others give once, few or many, or a class for an expanded clone.

TRBD2	-	TRBV9	TRBJ2-7	CASSVGLADSYEQYF	TGTGCCAGCAGCGTAGGACTAGCGGACTCCTACGAGCAGTACTTC
TRBD1	few	TRBV7-9	TRBJ2-7	CASSQGQPFYEQYF	TGTGCCAGCAGCCAGGGACAGCCCTTCTACGAGCAGTACTTC
-	-	TRBV12-5	TRBJ1-2	CASGHRALGYGYTF	TGTGCTAGTGGGCACAGGGCGTTAGGATATGGCTACACCTTC
-	few	TRBV29-1	TRBJ2-7	CSVGHLSGQYF	TGCAGCGTTGGGCACCTCAGCGGGCAGTACTTC
TRBD1	-	TRBV29-1	TRBJ2-3	CSVDFDRGGDTQYF	TGCAGCGTTGACTTTGACAGGGGCGGGGATACGCAGTATTTT
TRBD1	-	TRBV28	TRBJ1-2	CASSLQGANSLNYGYTF	TGTGCCAGCAGCCTACAGGGGGCCAACTCTCTTAACTATGGCTACACCTTC
-	-	TRBV10-3	TRBJ1-2	CAISEGRGRGKDYGHTF	TGTGCCATCAGTGAGGGCCGTGGAAGGGGGAAGGACTATGGCCACACCTTC
TRBD1	few	TRBV29-1	TRBJ2-7	CSVNHRDRGYEQYF	TGCAGCGTGAACCACCGGGACAGGGGATACGAGCAGTACTTC
TRBD1	-	TRBV24-1	TRBJ2-1	CATRGAGTGVYNEQFF	TGTGCCACCAGGGGGGCCGGGACAGGGGTGTACAATGAGCAGTTCTTC
-	-	TRBV12-3/TRBV12-4	TRBJ1-2	CASNGRYGYTF	TGTGCCAGCAACGGACGTTATGGCTACACCTTC
-	-	TRBV24-1	TRBJ2-1	CATRQGNEQFF	TGTGCCACCAGGCAGGGAAATGAGCAGTTCTTC
-	-	TRBV6-1	TRBJ1-2	CASSIKTYWGRSGYGYTF	TGTGCCAGCAGTATTAAAACTTATTGGGGGAGAAGTGGCTATGGCTACACCTTC
-	-	TRBV12-3/TRBV12-4	TRBJ2-2	CASLPGGVVTGELFF	TGTGCCAGCCTTCCTGGAGGGGTGGTCACCGGGGAGCTGTTTTTT
-	few	TRBV7-6	TRBJ1-2	CASSTIGGAGGYTF	TGTGCCAGCAGCACGATAGGCGGGGCCGGTGGCTACACCTTC
-	-	TRBV6-5	TRBJ2-5	CASSPQVQETQYF	TGTGCCAGCAGTCCTCAGGTCCAAGAGACCCAGTACTTC
-	-	TRBV30	TRBJ2-4	CAWSPLAASKNIQYF	TGTGCCTGGTCTCCTTTAGCGGCGAGCAAAAACATTCAGTACTTC
TRBD1	-	TRBV7-9	TRBJ1-1	CASSPTDRGNTEAFF	TGTGCCAGCAGCCCGACTGACAGGGGGAACACTGAAGCTTTCTTT
-	-	TRBV6-5	TRBJ2-3	CASRRGSGHADTQYF	TGTGCCAGCAGGCGAGGCAGCGGGCATGCAGATACGCAGTATTTT
-	few	TRBV7-6	TRBJ1-2	CASSSQSGNYGYTF	TGTGCCAGCAGCTCCCAATCCGGGAACTATGGCTACACCTTC
TRBD1	-	TRBV12-3/TRBV12-4	TRBJ2-5	CASSLDRGQETQYF	TGCGCCAGCAGCTTGGACAGGGGGCAAGAGACCCAGTACTTC
-	-	TRBV6-1	TRBJ1-5	CASKTGIRQPQHF	TGTGCCAGCAAAACAGGGATCCGTCAGCCCCAGCATTTT
TRBD1	-	TRBV7-9	TRBJ1-2	CASSLGGQFQGGYTF	TGTGCCAGCAGCTTAGGGGGACAGTTTCAAGGTGGCTACACCTTC
-	few	TRBV29-1	TRBJ2-7	CSVATGSGGSSYEQYF	TGCAGCGTCGCCACGGGGTCAGGGGGGAGCTCCTACGAGCAGTACTTC
-	-	TRBV20-1	TRBJ2-7	CSARDQGSSLYEQYF	TGCAGTGCTAGAGATCAGGGTAGCTCCCTCTACGAGCAGTACTTC
-	-	TRBV6-6	TRBJ1-1	CASTGLKGGTEAFF	TGTGCCAGCACAGGTTTGAAGGGGGGAACTGAAGCTTTCTTT
-	-	TRBV27	TRBJ2-3	CASSHLTDTQYF	TGTGCCAGCAGTCATTTGACAGATACGCAGTATTTT
-	-	TRBV29-1	TRBJ1-5	CSGGDGDSNQPQHF	TGCAGCGGGGGGGACGGGGATAGCAATCAGCCCCAGCATTTT
TRBD1	few	TRBV13	TRBJ1-2	CASSSGVDRGAYYGYTF	TGTGCCAGCAGCTCTGGAGTGGACAGGGGGGCGTACTATGGCTACACCTTC
-	-	TRBV12-3/TRBV12-4	TRBJ2-4	CASGALRAKNIQYF	TGTGCCAGCGGGGCCCTAAGGGCCAAAAACATTCAGTACTTC
TRBD1	few	TRBV12-3/TRBV12-4	TRBJ1-5	CASRTLRTGDNQPQHF	TGTGCCAGCAGAACCTTAAGGACAGGGGATAATCAGCCCCAGCATTTT
-	-	TRBV29-1	TRBJ2-5	CSVEKGRDQETQYF	TGCAGCGTTGAAAAGGGGAGAGACCAAGAGACCCAGTACTTC
-	few	TRBV27	TRBJ2-1	CASKNHRGGYNEQFF	TGTGCCAGCAAGAACCACAGGGGGGGCTACAATGAGCAGTTCTTC
-	few	TRBV29-1	TRBJ2-5	CSVGHRGGQETQYF	TGCAGCGTTGGCCACAGGGGGGGGCAAGAGACCCAGTACTTC
-	few	TRBV20-1	TRBJ1-4	CSASGPPNEKLFF	TGCAGTGCTAGTGGCCCACCTAATGAAAAACTGTTTTTT
-	few	TRBV10-2	TRBJ2-1	CAIQERTYNEQFF	TGCGCCATACAGGAGCGTACCTACAATGAGCAGTTCTTC
-	-	TRBV4-1	TRBJ2-3	CASSQESIDTQYF	TGCGCCAGCAGCCAAGAGTCTATAGATACGCAGTATTTT
TRBD2	few	TRBV11-1	TRBJ2-1	CASSPYVAGGPFEQFF	TGTGCCAGCAGCCCGTACGTAGCGGGTGGGCCCTTTGAGCAGTTCTTC
TRBD1	-	TRBV9	TRBJ2-7	CASSPGLTGTGGSYEQYF	TGTGCCAGCAGCCCGGGTCTGACCGGGACAGGGGGTTCCTACGAGCAGTACTTC
TRBD2	-	TRBV7-6	TRBJ2-1	CASSPQRGPFNEQFF	TGTGCCAGCAGCCCCCAGCGGGGACCCTTTAATGAGCAGTTCTTC
-	-	TRBV12-3/TRBV12-4	TRBJ2-3	CASSPTAPDTQYF	TGTGCCAGCAGCCCTACAGCCCCAGATACGCAGTATTTT
-	-	TRBV6-5	TRBJ2-7	CASSYSLPYNSYEQYF	TGTGCCAGCAGTTACTCGTTACCGTACAACTCCTACGAGCAGTACTTC
-	-	TRBV5-1	TRBJ2-7	CASSSQGRYEQYF	TGCGCCAGCAGCTCACAGGGTCGGTACGAGCAGTACTTC
TRBD2	-	TRBV6-5	TRBJ2-7	CASSYGSGGPDEQYF	TGTGCCAGCAGTTACGGTTCGGGAGGGCCCGACGAGCAGTACTTC
TRBD1	-	TRBV5-1	TRBJ2-7	CASSFGTGRFSEQYF	TGCGCCAGCAGCTTCGGGACAGGGAGGTTCTCCGAGCAGTACTTC
-	-	TRBV12-3/TRBV12-4	TRBJ1-5	CATCLGVQPQHF	TGTGCCACTTGTCTGGGGGTTCAGCCCCAGCATTTT
-	-	TRBV4-1	TRBJ2-5	CASSPLGLRQETQYF	TGCGCCAGCAGCCCACTGGGACTTCGCCAAGAGACCCAGTACTTC
-	-	TRBV7-9	TRBJ2-7	CASNAGLFSYEQYF	TGTGCCAGCAACGCCGGACTCTTCTCCTACGAGCAGTACTTC
-	-	TRBV12-3/TRBV12-4	TRBJ2-5	CASSLALSRQETQYF	TGTGCCAGTAGCCTAGCCCTCTCACGCCAAGAGACCCAGTACTTC
TRBD2	-	TRBV12-3/TRBV12-4	TRBJ2-7	CASRLAGGPPYEQYF	TGTGCCAGCAGACTAGCGGGAGGGCCTCCCTACGAGCAGTACTTC
-	few	TRBV24-1	TRBJ2-3	CATSENKALGTDTQYF	TGTGCCACCAGTGAAAATAAGGCGCTGGGAACCGATACGCAGTATTTT
-	-	TRBV7-9	TRBJ1-5	CASSLKADSNQPQHF	TGTGCCAGCAGCTTAAAGGCAGATAGCAATCAGCCCCAGCATTTT
-	-	TRBV20-1	TRBJ1-5	CSARVAGGQGQPQHF	TGCAGTGCTAGAGTTGCGGGGGGTCAGGGTCAGCCCCAGCATTTT
TRBD2	-	TRBV7-9	TRBJ2-5	CASSSRLASQETQYF	TGTGCCAGCAGCTCAAGACTAGCCTCACAAGAGACCCAGTACTTC
TRBD1	-	TRBV11-2	TRBJ2-5	CASSLGQGAYNEQYF	TGTGCCAGCAGCTTAGGCCAGGGGGCTTACAATGAGCAGTACTTC
-	few	TRBV5-1	TRBJ2-1	CASSQQGDEQFF	TGCGCCAGCTCACAACAGGGTGATGAGCAGTTCTTC
TRBD1	-	TRBV20-1	TRBJ2-3	CSASQGASGADTQYF	TGCAGTGCTAGCCAGGGGGCCAGTGGAGCAGATACGCAGTATTTT
-	-	TRBV24-1	TRBJ2-5	CATSPPPPGTQETQYF	TGTGCCACCAGCCCCCCTCCCCCAGGAACACAAGAGACCCAGTACTTC